Presented here are 27 T cell receptor beta chains from one specimen sequenced in a study of CD8 T cells in Susac syndrome. With random hexamers, roughly 0.45 to 1 ug RNA was reverse transcribed. TCRdb passed the immunoSEQ multiplex PCR reads through MiXCR, listing each CDR3 protein once. The sample records around 150,000 distinct CDR3 sequences, around 94% being singletons. The material sequenced was CD4+ T cells from PBMCs. Source of these receptors: a human donor in good health.

The chain recombines TRBV28 with TRBJ2-7, with 7 positions matching TRBD1. CDR3 length: 13 residues. Trimming at V came to 5 bases and at J to 7 bases, leaving 8 bases not matched to a gene. Germline values: CDR1 MDHEN, CDR2 SYDVKM. The CDR3 bases are TGTGCCAGCAGTCTACAGGGGACCATGGAGCAGTACTTC. Protein sequence: CASSLQGTMEQYF.

The rearrangement joins TRBV12-3 or TRBV12-4 to TRBJ1-1, with a weak D call TRBD1 (6 bases). The ends were cut back, 4 bases at V and 0 bases at J, with 9 bases in the middle. The CDR3 is 14 residues long. The DNA for the CDR3 is TGTGCCAGCAGTTCAGGGACACTGAACACTGAAGCTTTCTTT. Protein product: CASSSGTLNTEAFF.

The CDR3 spells CAWSGQAQETQYF. DNA of the CDR3: TGTGCCTGGAGTGGGCAGGCCCAAGAGACCCAGTACTTC. This chain joins TRBV30 and TRBJ2-5; D is unclear. CDR1 and CDR2 (germline): GTSNPN, SVGIG (reference sequence). CDR3 length: 13 residues. V dropped 1 base and J dropped 1 base, with 7 bases sitting between them.

This clonotype was seen a single time. The chain recombines TRBV2 with TRBJ2-3, with no clear D. CDR1 is SNHLY and CDR2 is FYNNEI in the germline V gene. Trimming shortened V by 6 bases and J by 4 bases, and 5 bases separated the two germline ends. This CDR3 is built from 11 residues. The CDR3 bases are TGTGCCAGCAGAGGGTCAGATACGCAGTATTTT. Protein: CASRGSDTQYF. The full variable domain, in which reference TRBV2 and TRBJ2-3 provide the parts outside the CDR3, is EPEVTQTPSHQVTQMGQEVILRCVPISNHLYFYWYRQILGQKVEFLVSFYNNEISEKSEIFDDQFSVERPDGSNFTLKIRSTKLEDSAMYFCASRGSDTQYFGPGTRLTVL.

This sequence joins TRBV7-2 and TRBJ2-7; TRBD1 agrees at 7 bases. The V segment lost 6 bases and the J segment 3 bases; nucleotides outside the gene matches: 8. The CDR3 sequence is 14 residues long. The germline V gene has CDR1 SGHTA and CDR2 FQGNSA. CDR3 sequence: CASRKMGQNYEQYF. The CDR3 bases are TGTGCCAGCAGGAAGATGGGACAGAACTACGAGCAGTACTTC.

The chain joins TRBV12-3 or TRBV12-4 to TRBJ2-5, with unresolved D. This CDR3 has 14 amino acids. Trimming cost V 8 bases and J 1 base, with 14 bases left between them. The CDR3 DNA follows: TGTGCCAGCTTTTGGAAAGGCGGCCAAGAGACCCAGTACTTC. Residues: CASFWKGGQETQYF.

This clonotype showed up just once. The CDR3 protein is CASSVDPSGDEQYF. In nucleotides, the CDR3 is TGTGCCAGCAGCGTAGATCCTAGCGGGGACGAGCAGTACTTC. The genes are TRBV9 and TRBJ2-7; 9 bases align to TRBD2. The germline CDR1 and CDR2 sequences are SGDLS and YYNGEE. V lost 0 bases to trimming and J lost 5 bases; unmatched junction nucleotides: 3. This CDR3 has 14 residues.

The rearrangement links TRBV20-1 to TRBJ2-5; weak D call: TRBD1 (6 bases). CDR3 length equals 12 residues. Germline lookup yields CDR1 DFQATT and CDR2 SNEGSKA (reference sequence). Trimming took 4 bases from V and 4 from J, leaving 10 bases between them. The CDR3 bases are TGCAGTGCTACTACAGGGAGAGAGACCCAGTACTTC. Residues: CSATTGRETQYF.

DNA of the CDR3: TGTGCCTTCACGAGGGAGGACTATGGCTACACCTTC. This codes for CAFTREDYGYTF. The chain uses TRBV30 and TRBJ1-2; D unclear. In germline, CDR1 is GTSNPN, CDR2 SVGIG (reference sequence). Trimming stripped 7 bases from V and 3 bases from J, with 12 bases between. The CDR3 contains 12 residues.

DNA of the CDR3: TGTGCCAGCAGCCCCCGACAGGGCGTTTACGAGCAGTACTTC. Protein: CASSPRQGVYEQYF. The gene calls are TRBV7-2 and TRBJ2-7; 7 positions agree with TRBD1. The CDR3 is 14 amino acids. The germline CDR1 and CDR2 sequences are SGHTA and FQGNSA. Trimming cost V 5 bases and J 4 bases; bases outside gene matches: 8.

V usage is TRBV7-9 and J usage is TRBJ1-2, with 7 bases identical to TRBD1. The CDR3 spans 11 residues. CDR1 is SEHNR and CDR2 is FQNEAQ in the germline V gene (reference sequence). The V segment lost 6 bases and the J segment 5 bases; nucleotides outside the gene matches: 0. The CDR3 reads CASRTGYGYTF. Written as DNA, the CDR3 is TGTGCCAGCAGGACAGGGTATGGCTACACCTTC.

The rearrangement links TRBV24-1 to TRBJ2-2; D is uncertain. Trimming stripped 4 bases from V and 1 base from J, with 3 bases between. The CDR3 spans 13 residues. Germline V gives CDR1 KGHDR, CDR2 SFDVKD. The DNA for the CDR3 is TGTGCCACCAGTGAACAGAACACCGGGGAGCTGTTTTTT. Its translation: CATSEQNTGELFF.

This clonotype has only one observation. The chain has TRBV7-9 and TRBJ2-7; D is perhaps TRBD2 (6 bases). The CDR3 runs 16 residues. V shed 5 bases and J shed 2 bases, with 19 bases lying between them. Germline CDR1 is SEHNR and CDR2 is FQNEAQ (reference sequence). This CDR3 is CASSPWRDGKAYEQYF. The CDR3 region has the DNA TGTGCCAGCAGCCCCTGGCGGGACGGAAAAGCCTACGAGCAGTACTTC.

The rearrangement links TRBV6-2 or TRBV6-3 to TRBJ1-5; possibly TRBD1 for D (5 bases). V lost 2 bases and J 6 bases, leaving 11 bases between the germline ends. Looked up from germline, CDR1 is MNHEY and CDR2 is SVGEGT. The CDR3 is 14 amino acids. This CDR3 is CASSYQGGLQPQHF. The CDR3 coding sequence is TGTGCCAGCAGTTACCAGGGCGGGCTTCAGCCCCAGCATTTT.

The chain links TRBV20-1 to TRBJ2-3, with TRBD2 identical over 7 bases. The CDR3 runs 15 residues. From germline, CDR1 is DFQATT and CDR2 SNEGSKA (reference sequence). The V gene end was trimmed by 3 bases and the J gene end by 2 bases; junction bases not matched to a gene: 8. The CDR3, as DNA: TGCAGTGCTAGCCGTGGGCGGGGGAACACAGATACGCAGTATTTT. Encoded protein: CSASRGRGNTDTQYF.

The chain links TRBV3-1 to TRBJ1-1, with D maybe TRBD1 (6 bases). This CDR3 spans 14 amino acids. Between the trimmed V and J ends, which lost 1 base and 3 bases, there was a span of 9 bases. Germline values: CDR1 LGHDT, CDR2 YNNKEL (reference sequence). The CDR3 region has the DNA TGTGCCAGCAGCCAAGTGGGGGGCCACACTGAAGCTTTCTTT. It specifies CASSQVGGHTEAFF.

This rearrangement joins TRBV6-1 to TRBJ1-5; 7 bases fit TRBD1. Germline CDR1 reads MNHNS; CDR2 reads SASEGT. The CDR3 has 15 amino acids. V shed 8 bases and J 5 bases; nucleotides not matched to a gene: 12. The CDR3 nucleotides are TGTGCCAGCTCATACGGGACAGCGACCGATCAGCCCCAGCATTTT. It translates to CASSYGTATDQPQHF.

The V and J genes are TRBV12-3 or TRBV12-4 and TRBJ1-1; TRBD1 is a possible D gene (6 bases). This CDR3 region has 14 residues. Trimming left V 5 bases short and J 4 bases short, with 14 bases between. CDR3 loop: CASSRRGGGTEAFF. CDR3 bases: TGTGCCAGCAGTCGCCGGGGGGGCGGCACTGAAGCTTTCTTT.

The chain links TRBV29-1 to TRBJ2-1; D might be TRBD1 (5 bases). The V and J ends lost 2 bases and 5 bases respectively, with 10 bases between them. This CDR3 contains 13 residues. The germline V gene encodes CDR1 SQVTM and CDR2 ANQGSEA. DNA of the CDR3: TGCAGCGTTGAATCAGGGTCCAACAATGAGCAGTTCTTC. This sequence encodes CSVESGSNNEQFF.

The genes are TRBV3-1 and TRBJ2-1, with D unclear. The V and J ends lost 2 bases and 8 bases respectively, with 7 bases between them. The CDR3 loop spans 12 amino acids. The V gene's germline CDR1 is LGHDT and CDR2 YNNKEL (reference sequence). The CDR3 reads CASSQLEYEQFF. CDR3 sequence (DNA): TGTGCCAGCAGCCAACTTGAGTATGAGCAGTTCTTC.

The chain combines TRBV29-1 with TRBJ2-5; D call uncertain. Germline V lookup: CDR1 SQVTM, CDR2 ANQGSEA. V dropped 6 bases and J dropped 5 bases, with 13 bases sitting between them. This CDR3 region has 12 residues. The CDR3 here is CSVYGAPETQYF. The CDR3 nucleotides read TGCAGCGTCTACGGAGCCCCGGAGACCCAGTACTTC.

The rearrangement uses TRBV27 and TRBJ2-7; tentative D call: TRBD2 (6 bases). Trimming took off 3 bases at V and 4 bases at J, with 10 bases between the two ends. The CDR3 is 13 residues long. Germline V lookup: CDR1 MNHEY, CDR2 SMNVEV (reference sequence). The CDR3 DNA reads as TGTGCCAGCAGTTTTTTCAGCGGGTACGAGCAGTACTTC. It translates to CASSFFSGYEQYF.

The chain joins TRBV21-1 to TRBJ2-3; the tabulated D call, TRBD1, remains unverified against the DNA. TRBV21-1 corresponds to a pseudogene. The CDR3 runs to 15 residues. The CDR3 region is CASSKDRTGGDTQYF. The CDR3 nucleotides are TGTGCCAGCAGCAAAGATAGGACAGGGGGAGATACGCAGTATTTT.

The V gene is TRBV29-1, the J gene TRBJ2-1, with D possibly being TRBD1 (6 bases). Looked up from germline, CDR1 is SQVTM and CDR2 is ANQGSEA. This CDR3 region has 13 residues. CDR3 DNA sequence: TGCAGTGCATCGACAGGAACCTACAATGAGCAGTTCTTC. It is translated as CSASTGTYNEQFF.

This chain uses TRBV20-1 with TRBJ2-1, with TRBD2 identical over 7 bases. Germline V gene data show CDR1 as DFQATT and CDR2 as SNEGSKA (reference sequence). The V gene end was trimmed by 3 bases and the J gene end by 1 base; junction bases not matched to a gene: 6. The CDR3 is 15 residues long. This chain's CDR3 is CSASSKRGSYNEQFF. For the CDR3, the DNA is TGCAGTGCTAGTAGTAAGCGGGGTTCCTACAATGAGCAGTTCTTC.

CDR3 sequence: CASRSGGAETQYF. The DNA for the CDR3 is TGTGCCAGCAGAAGCGGGGGGGCAGAGACCCAGTACTTC. This chain joins TRBV6-5 and TRBJ2-5; 10 positions agree with TRBD2. The CDR3 totals 13 residues. V was pared by 6 bases and J by 4 bases, with 2 bases of the junction left unmatched. CDR1 and CDR2 (germline): MNHEY, SVGAGI.

This clonotype was seen just once. This chain joins TRBV29-1 and TRBJ2-3; either TRBD1 or TRBD2 may supply D (7 bases each). There are 15 residues in the CDR3. From germline, CDR1 is SQVTM and CDR2 ANQGSEA. V dropped 4 bases and J dropped 2 bases, with 16 bases sitting between them. CDR3 sequence reads: CSVVVAGGATDTQYF. DNA of the CDR3: TGCAGCGTTGTCGTGGCAGGGGGGGCCACAGATACGCAGTATTTT.